This TCR beta chain came from a study of monozygotic twins with inflammatory bowel disease. The study, taken as a whole, reports: What may have added variability to patient repertoires is that immunosuppressive treatments differed.

The germline V gene encodes CDR1 LNHNV and CDR2 YYDKDF (reference sequence). The length of the CDR3 is 13 residues. Notes on this clonotype: The antigen is not known.

The template switching step added UMIs that contained a 6-nucleotide sample barcode. For both chains, the TCRalpha and TCRbeta cDNA went through two nested PCRs of approximately 16 and 10 cycles. TCRdb reprocessed the 5' RACE reads, keeping one entry per CDR3 protein, no DNA. The data show fewer than 400,000 distinct CDR3 sequences, and the top ten clones hold more than 4.5%. The sample was blood. This clonotype was obtained from a human donor with ulcerative colitis or Crohn's disease, or a healthy co-twin of an affected twin (not recorded which). The J gene is TRBJ2-3, the V gene TRBV15; no DNA is available, so the TRBD1 call from TCRdb remains unchecked. The CDR3 here is CATSSPGRDTQYF.